This T cell receptor (beta chain) was documented in a study of blood T cells in healthy people across ages. This CDR3 region has 16 residues. V was trimmed by 6 bases and J by 6 bases, leaving 21 bases between them. Germline V CDR1 and CDR2: MNHEY, SMNVEV (reference sequence). Primed by a sample-barcoded 5' primer and a J-beta primer mix, a second PCR proceeded for roughly 7 to 12 cycles. Every sample produced at least 3 million CDR3-containing paired-end reads. TCRdb passed the 5' RACE reads through MiXCR, listing each CDR3 protein once. There are about 1,400,000 distinct CDR3 sequences in the sample; approximately 38% occur only once, and under 8% lies in the top ten.

The chain couples TRBV27 to TRBJ2-1, with D perhaps TRBD2 (6 bases). This TCR was sampled from a woman under 30 in good health. Sequenced: blood. The CDR3 nucleotides are TGTGCCAGCAGCCCGCAGGAGGGATTCCCGGGCAATGAGCAGTTCTTC. Its translation is CASSPQEGFPGNEQFF.